This is a list of T cell receptor beta chains from one sample in a study of blood T cell repertoires in COVID-19. Some clones are missing from TCRdb's copy, which holds only in-frame ones; the method was immunoSEQ multiplex PCR. This sample carries 220,000 or so clones, about 90% of them seen once, and the ten largest clones take over 0.75%. Sequenced: peripheral blood. These receptors came from a man aged 55 to 70 with COVID-19, enrolled during active disease. CDR3s include the opening cysteine and the closing phenylalanine or tryptophan. Each record gives: J gene, V gene, clone size, D gene, CDR3 DNA, CDR3 protein. A D gene is named only where the DNA matches it firmly. Rows may omit the clone size; those that give it use once, few, many or a size class.

TRBJ1-2 | TRBV19 | . | TRBD1 | TGTGCCAGTAGTACCTCCGGGACAGTCCTTAACTATGGCTACACCTTC | CASSTSGTVLNYGYTF
TRBJ2-2 | TRBV4-2 | . | . | TGTGCCAGCAGCGGCCGGGGGGCCGGCAACGGGGAGCTGTTTTTT | CASSGRGAGNGELFF
TRBJ2-1 | TRBV9 | . | TRBD1 | TGTGCCAGCAGCGTAGCCCACGGGACAGGGTCCCATGAGCAGTTCTTC | CASSVAHGTGSHEQFF
TRBJ1-1 | TRBV6-5 | once | . | TGTGCCAGCAGTTACGGAGGAGTGAACACTGAAGCTTTCTTT | CASSYGGVNTEAFF
TRBJ1-5 | TRBV28 | . | . | TGTGCCAGCACCGTCGATCAGGGGACATGGGGCAATCAGCCCCAGCATTTT | CASTVDQGTWGNQPQHF
TRBJ2-2 | TRBV21-1 | . | . | TGTGCCAGCAGCAAGTCATTTAGACTAGCTCCCACCGGGGAGCTGTTTTTT | CASSKSFRLAPTGELFF
TRBJ2-2 | TRBV3-1/TRBV3-2 | . | TRBD1 | TGTGCCAGCACCTACAGGGGGCGCGGCACCGGGGAGCTGTTTTTT | CASTYRGRGTGELFF
TRBJ2-3 | TRBV18 | . | . | TGTGCCAGCTCTTCTAGCGTTCGAAGCACAGATACGCAGTATTTT | CASSSSVRSTDTQYF
TRBJ2-1 | TRBV18 | . | . | TGTGCCAGCTCACCACGGGTGTTCGACAGCCCTTGGAATGAGCAGTTCTTC | CASSPRVFDSPWNEQFF
TRBJ1-3 | TRBV3-1/TRBV3-2 | . | TRBD1 | TGTGCCAGCAGCCAAGATAGGCAGGGGGCTGGAAACACCATATATTTT | CASSQDRQGAGNTIYF
TRBJ2-2 | TRBV9 | . | TRBD2 | TGTGCCAGCAGCGTAGAGAGCGGGAGACACACCGGGGAGCTGTTTTTT | CASSVESGRHTGELFF
TRBJ1-2 | TRBV4-1 | . | TRBD1 | TGCGCCAGCAGCCATCCGGGACAGAGCATGAGCTACACCTTC | CASSHPGQSMSYTF
TRBJ2-3 | TRBV7-9 | . | TRBD2 | TGTGCCAGCAGCATAACTAGCGGGAGTACAGATACGCAGTATTTT | CASSITSGSTDTQYF
TRBJ2-7 | TRBV4-2 | . | TRBD2 | TGTGCCAGCAGCCAAGAAGGGGCTAGCGGGAACTACGAGCAGTACTTC | CASSQEGASGNYEQYF
TRBJ2-2 | TRBV5-6 | . | . | TGTGCCAGCAGCCGTCTCGGCGGGCTACCGAACACCGGGGAGCTGTTTTTT | CASSRLGGLPNTGELFF
TRBJ1-5 | TRBV3-1/TRBV3-2 | . | TRBD1 | TGTGCCAGCAGCCCCGGACAGGGAGGTCAGCCCCAGCATTTT | CASSPGQGGQPQHF
TRBJ2-4 | TRBV3-1/TRBV3-2 | . | TRBD2 | TGTGCCAGCAGCCAAGCCTCCCGGGGGGACATTCAGTACTTC | CASSQASRGDIQYF
TRBJ1-4 | TRBV2 | . | TRBD1 | TGTGCCAGCAGTGCTCTCACAGGGGCAGTTTTTGAAAAACTGTTTTTT | CASSALTGAVFEKLFF
TRBJ1-1 | TRBV25-1 | . | . | TGTGCCAGCAGACAGGGGAACACTGAAGCTTTCTTT | CASRQGNTEAFF
TRBJ2-7 | TRBV28 | . | . | TGTGCCAGCAGTCCTATGGGGGCTCTCTCCTACGAGCAGTACTTC | CASSPMGALSYEQYF
TRBJ1-5 | TRBV6-6 | few | TRBD1 | TGTGCCAGCAGTTCCCAACAGGGGGCCAATCAGCCCCAGCATTTT | CASSSQQGANQPQHF
TRBJ1-2 | TRBV3-1/TRBV3-2 | . | TRBD1 | TGTGCCAGCAGCCGGGACAGGGGCGGTGGAGGCTACACCTTC | CASSRDRGGGGYTF
TRBJ2-7 | TRBV18 | . | . | TGTGCCAGCTCACCTCTTCAGGGTACCTACGAGCAGTACTTC | CASSPLQGTYEQYF
TRBJ1-2 | TRBV5-1 | . | . | TGCGCCAGCAGCTTGATGGAGACGTATGGCTACACCTTC | CASSLMETYGYTF
TRBJ2-4 | TRBV19 | medium-sized | . | TGTGCCAGTAGTATAGTTCCGAGTCCCAAAAACATTCAGTACTTC | CASSIVPSPKNIQYF